Included here is one T cell receptor (beta chain) sequence, with context. This record comes from a study of T cell responses to AZD1222 COVID-19 vaccine. This CDR3 has 14 residues. The germline CDR1 and CDR2 sequences are SEHNR and FQNEAQ (reference sequence). Trimming took 5 bases from V and 0 from J, leaving 11 bases between them. Some clones are missing from TCRdb's copy, which holds only in-frame ones; the method was immunoSEQ multiplex PCR. The table lists 200,000 or so clones, around 87% of them singletons. The chain employs TRBV7-9 and TRBJ2-7, with a tentative D call TRBD1 (5 bases). This clonotype was obtained from an adult in good health. The sequenced sample was peripheral blood, obtained on day 0 of MenACWY control vaccination. In DNA form, the CDR3 reads TGTGCCAGCAGCCCTCGACAGAACTCCTACGAGCAGTACTTC. As protein: CASSPRQNSYEQYF.